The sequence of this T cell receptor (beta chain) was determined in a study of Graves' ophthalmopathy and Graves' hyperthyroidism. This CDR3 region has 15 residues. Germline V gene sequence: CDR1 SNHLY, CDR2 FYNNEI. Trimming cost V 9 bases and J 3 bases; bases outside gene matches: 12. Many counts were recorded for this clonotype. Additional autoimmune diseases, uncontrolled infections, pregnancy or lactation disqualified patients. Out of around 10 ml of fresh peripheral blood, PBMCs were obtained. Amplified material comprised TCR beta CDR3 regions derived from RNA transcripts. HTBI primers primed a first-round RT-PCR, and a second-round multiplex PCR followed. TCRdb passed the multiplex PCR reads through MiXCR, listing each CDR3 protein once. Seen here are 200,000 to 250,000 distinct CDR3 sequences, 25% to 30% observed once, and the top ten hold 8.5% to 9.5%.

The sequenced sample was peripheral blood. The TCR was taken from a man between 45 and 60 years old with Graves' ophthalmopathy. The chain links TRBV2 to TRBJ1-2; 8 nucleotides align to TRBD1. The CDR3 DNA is TGTGCCAGGACCAGACAGGGGACCTCGGACTATGGCTACACCTTC. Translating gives CARTRQGTSDYGYTF.